The 28 T cell receptor beta chains below were found in one sample sequenced in a study of CD8+ T cells in alopecia areata. As to treatment: oral pan-JAK inhibitor, 5-10 mg twice daily. RNA was extracted and reverse transcribed into cDNA as the sequencing template. Generated by immunoSEQ multiplex PCR, the TCRdb table keeps only in-frame clones and is missing some. The sample contains about 190,000 clones, about three fifths of which appear only once. This sample comprised CD4+ T cells sorted from blood, obtained at week 4, from a patient treated with tofacitinib. All receptors derive from a human donor with alopecia areata.

This clone has a single count. This chain joins TRBV7-2 and TRBJ2-1; the D gene is possibly TRBD2 (5 bases). V dropped 5 bases and J dropped 8 bases, with 10 bases sitting between them. Germline lookup yields CDR1 SGHTA and CDR2 FQGNSA. The CDR3 covers 12 residues. In DNA, the CDR3 is TGTGCCAGCAGCCGGCAGGAGGATGAGCAGTTCTTC. Translated: CASSRQEDEQFF.

The J gene is TRBJ2-3, the V gene TRBV9; D may be TRBD2 (6 bases). The germline V gene encodes CDR1 SGDLS and CDR2 YYNGEE. The V end was cut by 5 bases, the J end by 0 bases, with 10 bases between. The CDR3 has 14 amino acids. This chain's CDR3 is CASRLAESTDTQYF. The DNA for the CDR3 is TGTGCCAGCAGACTAGCCGAGAGCACAGATACGCAGTATTTT.

This chain uses TRBV5-4 with TRBJ2-1, with D hard to call. The germline V and J ends were trimmed by 0 bases and 4 bases, with 5 bases remaining between them. Germline V gene sequence: CDR1 SGHNT, CDR2 YYREEE (reference sequence). This CDR3 spans 13 amino acids. The CDR3 sequence is CASSLGAYNEQFF. The CDR3 DNA is TGTGCCAGCAGCTTGGGAGCGTACAATGAGCAGTTCTTC.

J is TRBJ2-5 and V is TRBV6-6, with D hard to call. With 5 bases removed from V and 2 bases from J, the gap between germline ends came to 3 bases. Germline V lookup: CDR1 MNHNY, CDR2 SVGAGI (reference sequence). This CDR3 is built from 11 residues. CDR3 in amino acids: CASSGQETQYF. The CDR3 DNA reads as TGTGCCAGCAGTGGACAAGAGACCCAGTACTTC.

This clone was observed a few times. This sequence joins TRBV18 and TRBJ2-4; D is perhaps TRBD2 (5 bases). The ends were cut back, 2 bases at V and 1 base at J, with 9 bases in the middle. CDR3 length: 15 amino acids. Germline CDR1 reads KGHSH; CDR2 reads LQKENI. CDR3 residues: CASSPAPGAKNIQYF. The CDR3 DNA sequence: TGTGCCAGCTCACCAGCTCCGGGGGCCAAAAACATTCAGTACTTC.

The gene calls are TRBV6-5 and TRBJ1-5; D unresolved. The CDR3 is 12 amino acids. With 5 bases removed from V and 4 bases from J, the gap between germline ends came to 6 bases. Germline values: CDR1 MNHEY, CDR2 SVGAGI. CDR3 protein: CASSRPNQPQHF. CDR3 in DNA: TGTGCCAGCAGTCGCCCTAATCAGCCCCAGCATTTT.

The chain recombines TRBV7-9 with TRBJ2-5; D is unresolved. Germline V gives CDR1 SEHNR, CDR2 FQNEAQ (reference sequence). Deletions cut 1 base from V and 5 bases from J, with 8 bases between. The CDR3 loop spans 13 amino acids. In nucleotides, the CDR3 is TGTGCCAGCAGCTTAGGCTCGCAGGAGACCCAGTACTTC. This translates into CASSLGSQETQYF. The variable domain in full, with the rest retrieved from reference TRBV7-9 and TRBJ2-5, is DTGVSQNPRHKITKRGQNVTFRCDPISEHNRLYWYRQTLGQGPEFLTYFQNEAQLEKSRLLSDRFSAERPKGSFSTLEIQRTEQGDSAMYLCASSLGSQETQYFGPGTRLLVL.

The chain employs TRBV13 and TRBJ1-2, with D hard to call. Germline V gene sequence: CDR1 PRHDT, CDR2 FYEKMQ (reference sequence). The CDR3 extends over 13 amino acids. Trimming pared 2 bases from V and 7 bases from J, leaving 11 bases between. CDR3 in DNA: TGTGCCAGCAGCTTAAGGGTGGGGTCTGGCTACACCTTC. Translation gives CASSLRVGSGYTF.

The chain joins TRBV5-6 to TRBJ2-2; tentatively, D is TRBD2 (6 bases). With 5 bases removed from V and 4 bases from J, the gap between germline ends came to 9 bases. Germline-derived CDR1 and CDR2 are SGHDT and YYEEEE. The CDR3 covers 13 residues. DNA of the CDR3: TGTGCCAGCAGAGGACTATCCACCGGGGAGCTGTTTTTT. Its protein is CASRGLSTGELFF.

This chain connects TRBV19 to TRBJ2-1, with D possibly being TRBD1 (6 bases). The CDR3 sequence is 13 residues long. V shed 7 bases and J shed 6 bases, with 13 bases lying between them. The germline gives CDR1 LNHDA, CDR2 SQIVND (reference sequence). The CDR3 DNA sequence: TGTGCCAGTAACCAGGGGTCCCTCAATGAGCAGTTCTTC. Amino acids: CASNQGSLNEQFF.

The chain recombines TRBV29-1 with TRBJ1-2, with 11 positions matching TRBD1. From germline, CDR1 is SQVTM and CDR2 ANQGSEA. V lost 5 bases, J lost 5 bases, and 4 bases stayed unmatched. The CDR3 length is 13 residues. The CDR3 DNA is TGCAGCGTTTCTGGGACAGGGGGATATGGCTACACCTTC. It codes for CSVSGTGGYGYTF.

The V gene is TRBV5-6, the J gene TRBJ2-5; no clear D gene. Germline V gene data show CDR1 as SGHDT and CDR2 as YYEEEE. The V end was cut by 0 bases, the J end by 2 bases, with 8 bases between. The length of the CDR3 is 14 residues. The CDR3 DNA reads TGTGCCAGCAGCTTGGGTCCGGAGCAAGAGACCCAGTACTTC. This sequence encodes CASSLGPEQETQYF.

This clone was observed a few times. The chain carries TRBV7-9 and TRBJ2-2; 8 positions match TRBD1. Losses at the gene ends were 6 bases for V and 6 bases for J; bases not matched to a gene: 3. This CDR3 has 13 amino acids. Per the germline V gene, CDR1 is SEHNR and CDR2 is FQNEAQ (reference sequence). CDR3: CASSRTGSGELFF. CDR3 sequence (DNA): TGTGCCAGCAGTAGGACAGGGTCCGGGGAGCTGTTTTTT.

This chain joins TRBV30 and TRBJ2-1; 7 nucleotides line up with TRBD2. The CDR3 has 13 amino acids. The V and J ends lost 3 bases and 4 bases, in that order; junction bases with no gene match: 3. Germline CDR1 and CDR2: GTSNPN and SVGIG (reference sequence). CDR3 loop: CAWRRGEYNEQFF. As DNA, the CDR3 is TGTGCCTGGAGACGGGGGGAGTACAATGAGCAGTTCTTC.

The J gene is TRBJ2-7, the V gene TRBV6-1; possible D gene TRBD1, 6 bases. Germline CDR1 reads MNHNS; CDR2 reads SASEGT. The CDR3 runs to 12 residues. V was clipped by 7 bases and J by 1 base, with 8 bases between them. CDR3 amino acids: CASIGQSYEQYF. The CDR3 bases are TGTGCCAGCATAGGACAGTCCTACGAGCAGTACTTC.

The CDR3 nucleotides are TGTGCCAGCGGGCTTGGACTAGCGGGGGGAGAGACCCAGTACTTC. It codes for CASGLGLAGGETQYF. The chain combines TRBV6-5 with TRBJ2-5; 14 positions match TRBD2. Germline CDR1 and CDR2: MNHEY and SVGAGI. The CDR3 length is 15 residues. The V segment lost 8 bases and the J segment 4 bases; nucleotides outside the gene matches: 6.

The CDR3 is CASSVGTSNTEAFF. The CDR3 DNA sequence: TGTGCCAGCAGCGTTGGGACATCTAACACTGAAGCTTTCTTT. This sequence joins TRBV9 and TRBJ1-1; maybe TRBD1 (6 bases). Trimming pared 2 bases from V and 2 bases from J, leaving 10 bases between. Germline assignment: CDR1 SGDLS and CDR2 YYNGEE. The CDR3 is 14 residues long.

This sequence joins TRBV6-5 and TRBJ2-7, with D tentatively TRBD1 or TRBD2 (5 bases each). The germline V gene encodes CDR1 MNHEY and CDR2 SVGAGI. The length of the CDR3 is 14 residues. V shed 6 bases and J shed 2 bases, with 14 bases lying between them. CDR3 DNA sequence: TGTGCCAGCAGCAGGGACGGCCGAGCCTACGAGCAGTACTTC. Its translation: CASSRDGRAYEQYF.

This chain uses TRBV29-1 with TRBJ2-7; 10 bases match TRBD2. The CDR3 is made up of 15 amino acids. Germline V gives CDR1 SQVTM, CDR2 ANQGSEA. The V segment lost 1 base and the J segment 3 bases; nucleotides outside the gene matches: 6. In nucleotides, the CDR3 is TGCAGCGTTGAAGGGACTAGCGGAGGGGTCTACGAGCAGTACTTC. Its protein is CSVEGTSGGVYEQYF.

The gene calls are TRBV30 and TRBJ1-1; no definite D call. V was clipped by 2 bases and J by 5 bases, with 6 bases between them. The CDR3 is 11 amino acids. Germline CDR1 is GTSNPN and CDR2 is SVGIG (reference sequence). CDR3 nucleotide sequence: TGTGCCTGGAGTACGGGGACTGAAGCTTTCTTT. Translating gives CAWSTGTEAFF.

This chain joins TRBV30 and TRBJ1-2, with unresolved D. CDR1 is GTSNPN and CDR2 is SVGIG in the germline V gene (reference sequence). The CDR3 loop spans 16 amino acids. The ends were cut back, 4 bases at V and 4 bases at J, with 22 bases in the middle. CDR3 sequence: CAWNRLAGDKSYGYTF. The CDR3 DNA follows: TGTGCCTGGAATCGGTTGGCTGGAGACAAATCCTATGGCTACACCTTC.

The chain employs TRBV5-1 and TRBJ2-3; a weak D match, TRBD2 (5 bases). Per the germline V gene, CDR1 is SGHRS and CDR2 is YFSETQ. The CDR3 runs 15 residues. V was shortened by 0 bases and J by 2 bases, with 10 bases between the two germline ends. DNA of the CDR3: TGCGCCAGCAGCTTGGTCCCCGGGGTCACAGATACGCAGTATTTT. This encodes CASSLVPGVTDTQYF.

The chain has TRBV4-3 and TRBJ2-3, with D unclear. The length of the CDR3 is 14 residues. Looked up from germline, CDR1 is LGHNA and CDR2 is YSLEER. V was cut by 2 bases and J by 0 bases, with 6 bases left in between. This CDR3 reads CASSQQLSTDTQYF. The CDR3 bases are TGCGCCAGCAGCCAACAACTTAGCACAGATACGCAGTATTTT.

The chain recombines TRBV7-9 with TRBJ1-2; the D is unclear. CDR1 and CDR2 (germline): SEHNR, FQNEAQ (reference sequence). Between the trimmed V and J ends, which lost 3 bases and 2 bases, there was a span of 7 bases. The CDR3 runs to 13 residues. CDR3 sequence reads: CASSFPRNYGYTF. CDR3 nucleotide sequence: TGTGCCAGCAGCTTTCCCAGGAACTATGGCTACACCTTC.

This chain joins TRBV13 and TRBJ2-1; 8 bases fit TRBD2. Losses at the gene ends were 8 bases for V and 7 bases for J; bases not matched to a gene: 10. The germline CDR1 and CDR2 sequences are PRHDT and FYEKMQ (reference sequence). The CDR3 spans 14 residues. Written as DNA, the CDR3 is TGTGCCAGCCTTTCGCGGGGGGCGTGGAATGAGCAGTTCTTC. The encoded protein is CASLSRGAWNEQFF.

V usage is TRBV29-1 and J usage is TRBJ2-3; the match to TRBD2 covers 7 bases. Germline V gene sequence: CDR1 SQVTM, CDR2 ANQGSEA. J lost 1 base, V lost 4 bases, and 8 bases had no gene match. CDR3 size: 15 residues. The CDR3, as DNA: TGCAGCGTTGGCGTACAGCGGGGAGGCACAGATACGCAGTATTTT. Its translation is CSVGVQRGGTDTQYF.

The chain carries TRBV7-2 and TRBJ2-2; 8 bases map to TRBD2. J gave up 3 bases and V 11 bases, and 8 bases lay outside the gene matches. Germline CDR1 and CDR2: SGHTA and FQGNSA. The CDR3 is 14 residues long. The CDR3 loop reads CAARGGKDTGELFF. The CDR3 DNA follows: TGTGCCGCCCGGGGGGGGAAGGACACCGGGGAGCTGTTTTTT.

This clone was picked up one time. Given a much more abundant clone one base away, this may be a read error. The chain couples TRBV7-8 to TRBJ2-6; D is unclear. This CDR3 is 13 amino acids long. V was trimmed by 3 bases and J by 3 bases, leaving 3 bases between them. From germline, CDR1 is SGHVS and CDR2 FQNEAQ. The chain's CDR3 is CASSFFGANVLTF. Here the CDR3 DNA reads TGTGCCAGCAGCTTTTTTGGGGCCAACGTCCTGACTTTC.